This T cell receptor beta chain stems from a study of blood T cell repertoires in COVID-19. Study at large: There were acute and convalescent COVID-19 samples, and they came from the United States, Italy and Spain. Sources were T cells, B-cell-depleted T cells, or PBMCs; the material itself was cDNA or gDNA.

In the original workflow: Reference gene primer amplification yielded estimated nucleated cell counts. Data came from immunoSEQ multiplex PCR; TCRdb stores just in-frame clones and leaves some out. V and J calls and clone size follow that table, whereas D and trimming were derived from the DNA. The data contain thousands of clones, nearly 90% of them seen just once; the ten biggest clones take up 8.5% to 12%. The CDR3 covers 14 residues. Trimming left V 2 bases short and J 0 bases short, with 8 bases between. Per germline, CDR1 SGHKS and CDR2 YYEKEE (reference sequence). The sequence came from a man aged 65 to 79 with active COVID-19. The chain couples TRBV5-5 to TRBJ1-2; D call uncertain. Sequences were obtained from peripheral blood. The CDR3: CASSFTETNYGYTF. CDR3 in DNA: TGTGCCAGCAGCTTCACGGAGACTAACTATGGCTACACCTTC.